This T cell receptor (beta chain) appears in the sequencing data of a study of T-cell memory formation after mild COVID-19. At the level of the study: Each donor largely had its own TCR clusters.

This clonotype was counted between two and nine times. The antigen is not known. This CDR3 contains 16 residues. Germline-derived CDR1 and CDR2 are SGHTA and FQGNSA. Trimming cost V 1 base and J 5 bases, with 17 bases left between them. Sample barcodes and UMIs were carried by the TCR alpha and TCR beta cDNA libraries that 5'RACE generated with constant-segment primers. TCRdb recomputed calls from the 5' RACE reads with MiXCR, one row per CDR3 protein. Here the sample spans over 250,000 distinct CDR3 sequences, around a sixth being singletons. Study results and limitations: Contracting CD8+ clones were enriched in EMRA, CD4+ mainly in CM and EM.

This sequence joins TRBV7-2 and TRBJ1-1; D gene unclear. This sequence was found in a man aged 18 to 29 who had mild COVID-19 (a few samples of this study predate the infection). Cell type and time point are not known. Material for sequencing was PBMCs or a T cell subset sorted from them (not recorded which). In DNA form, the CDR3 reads TGTGCCAGCAGCTTAGACCTGCTGAGGGTTGGGACTGAAGCTTTCTTT. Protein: CASSLDLLRVGTEAFF.